These 4 T cell receptor beta chains came from one sample sequenced in a study of glioma-infiltrating T cells. Amplification of TCR alpha and beta CDR3 regions from RNA used iRepertoire nested multiplex PCR. Via MiXCR, TCRdb re-called the multiplex PCR reads, giving one row per CDR3 protein. Counted here are about 140,000 distinct CDR3 sequences, 35% to 50% occurring once; the ten biggest clones make up over 15%. Sequenced sample: glioma tissue, nonneoplastic brain tissue, or PBMCs (not recorded which). These TCRs come from a human donor with low-grade glioma or glioblastoma, undergoing nonglioma brain surgery, or in good health (not recorded which).

This clonotype appeared many times. The genes are TRBV27 and TRBJ2-7; D is perhaps TRBD2 (6 bases). The V gene's germline CDR1 is MNHEY and CDR2 SMNVEV (reference sequence). Deletions cut 5 bases from V and 3 bases from J, with 11 bases between. The CDR3 consists of 13 residues. CDR3 coding DNA: TGTGCCAGCAGTCTAGGGAGGTTCTACGAGCAGTACTTC. This encodes CASSLGRFYEQYF.

The gene calls are TRBV19 and TRBJ1-2; D not resolved. CDR1 is LNHDA, CDR2 SQIVND, per germline (reference sequence). Trimming shortened V by 5 bases and J by 2 bases, and 9 bases separated the two germline ends. CDR3 length: 13 residues. The CDR3 region has the DNA TGTGCCAGTAGTCCTACACGAAACTATGGCTACACCTTC. Protein: CASSPTRNYGYTF.

This clonotype has more than one count but fewer than ten. V and J are TRBV10-3 and TRBJ1-3; 7 nucleotides line up with TRBD1. V dropped 2 bases and J dropped 4; count of bases not matched to a gene: 8. Germline V CDR1 and CDR2: ENHRY, SYGVKD. The CDR3 loop spans 16 amino acids. CDR3 nucleotide sequence: TGTGCCATCAGTGAGAAATACGGGACAGCCGGAAACACCATATATTTT. Translation gives CAISEKYGTAGNTIYF.

The chain uses TRBV7-9 and TRBJ1-6; 7 nucleotides line up with TRBD1. The CDR3 is 15 residues long. Germline assignment: CDR1 SEHNR and CDR2 FQNEAQ (reference sequence). Germline trimming cut 5 bases from V and 8 bases from J; bases unmatched to any gene: 9. CDR3 region: CASSLRDSLYSPLHF. CDR3 bases: TGTGCCAGCAGCCTCCGGGACAGCCTTTATTCACCCCTCCACTTT.